These 4 T cell receptor beta chains originate from one sample sequenced in a study of blood T cell repertoires in COVID-19. Profiled with immunoSEQ multiplex PCR; TCRdb holds only in-frame clones, not every one. The sample shows 150,000 or so clones, approximately 82% of them seen only once. The sequenced sample was peripheral blood. The origin of the receptors is an elderly woman with acute or convalescent COVID-19.

This clone was observed a handful of times. The chain is built from TRBV5-6 and TRBJ1-1, with D perhaps TRBD1 (5 bases). Trimming removed 4 bases from V and 3 bases from J, with 7 bases in between. Germline V lookup: CDR1 SGHDT, CDR2 YYEEEE. This CDR3 contains 12 residues. The CDR3 region is CASSRGYTEAFF. CDR3 nucleotide sequence: TGTGCCAGCAGCCGGGGGTACACTGAAGCTTTCTTT.

The DNA of the CDR3 is TGTGCCAGCAGCTCCTCGACAGGTGCCCCCAACGAGCAGTACTTC. Protein: CASSSSTGAPNEQYF. J is TRBJ2-7 and V is TRBV11-2, with a possible D match to TRBD1 (6 bases). Looked up from germline, CDR1 is SGHAT and CDR2 is FQNNGV. There are 15 residues in the CDR3. The V end was cut by 4 bases, the J end by 5 bases, with 18 bases between.

The rearrangement uses TRBV4-1 and TRBJ2-5; 8 bases agree with TRBD2. CDR1 MGHRA and CDR2 YSYEKL come from the germline V gene. The CDR3 loop spans 13 amino acids. Trimming at V came to 5 bases and at J to 5 bases, leaving 4 bases not matched to a gene. Here the CDR3 reads CASSLSGSETQYF. The CDR3 nucleotides read TGCGCCAGCAGCTTAAGCGGGAGTGAGACCCAGTACTTC.

The J gene is TRBJ2-7, the V gene TRBV7-2, with 8 nucleotides matching TRBD1. The CDR3 loop spans 14 amino acids. CDR1 and CDR2 from the germline V gene are SGHTA and FQGNSA. V shed 4 bases and J 0 bases; nucleotides not matched to a gene: 2. CDR3 sequence reads: CASSSGTGSYEQYF. The CDR3 coding sequence is TGTGCCAGCAGCTCCGGGACAGGCTCCTACGAGCAGTACTTC.